This T cell receptor (beta chain) is from a study of blood T cells in healthy people across ages. Turning to the study itself: Capture by template switching was about one barcoded beta molecule per two T cells.

This CDR3 spans 13 amino acids. Germline V gene data show CDR1 as SGHDT and CDR2 as YYEEEE. Trimming cost V 3 bases and J 10 bases; bases outside gene matches: 9. Peripheral blood, roughly 9.3 milliliters per donor, was collected. Total RNA extraction produced at least 5.5 micrograms (per sample) for the study. The use of a sample-barcoded 5' primer and a J-beta primer mix characterized a second PCR of 7 to 11 cycles. A minimum of 3 million CDR3-containing paired-end reads was obtained for each sample. One entry per CDR3 protein results from TCRdb running MiXCR on the 5' RACE reads. Among about 1.1 million distinct CDR3 sequences listed, roughly two fifths were seen once.

The clonotype was recovered from a man between 18 and 35 years old in good health. The chain carries TRBV5-6 and TRBJ1-2, with 7 positions matching TRBD1. The source material was blood. Here the CDR3 DNA reads TGTGCCAGCAGCTCCGGACAGGAGGGTGCCTACACCTTC. It translates to CASSSGQEGAYTF.